Each of the 27 T cell receptor beta chains below was sequenced from the same sample in a study of T cell repertoires in cytomegalovirus infection. These receptors have no identified antigens. MiXCR was run by TCRdb on the reads, yielding one entry per CDR3 protein. The sample holds hundreds of thousands of distinct CDR3 sequences, 25% to 35% seen once. The sequencing here drew on cultured PBMCs, taken from culture after CMV antigen stimulation. The receptors were sampled from a human donor in good health (CMV status not recorded). Some clones in this sample may be carry-over from other donors' samples.

The J gene is TRBJ2-5, the V gene TRBV2; D is uncertain. The CDR3 consists of 12 residues. The germline V gene encodes CDR1 SNHLY and CDR2 FYNNEI. With 10 bases removed from V and 1 base from J, the gap between germline ends came to 10 bases. CDR3 sequence (DNA): TGTGCCACTGCTAGGATCCAAGAGACCCAGTACTTC. As protein: CATARIQETQYF.

V and J are TRBV7-2 and TRBJ2-5; D might be TRBD1 or TRBD2, each matching 5 bases. The CDR3 runs to 14 residues. Per germline, CDR1 SGHTA and CDR2 FQGNSA. As DNA, the CDR3 is TGTGCGATCGCTCCCCCTGGGACCTGGGAGACCCAGTACTTC. Translation: CAIAPPGTWETQYF.

This clonotype was detected a few times. The rearrangement uses TRBV11-2 and TRBJ2-1; D may correspond to TRBD1 or TRBD2 (6 bases each). Per the germline V gene, CDR1 is SGHAT and CDR2 is FQNNGV. This CDR3 region has 15 residues. Deletions cut 5 bases from V and 0 bases from J, with 11 bases between. CDR3 sequence: CASSQRGASYNEQFF. The CDR3 coding sequence is TGTGCCAGCAGCCAGAGGGGGGCCTCCTACAATGAGCAGTTCTTC.

CDR3 sequence reads: CASSYGAGNYEQYF. The CDR3 nucleotides are TGTGCCAGCAGTTACGGCGCGGGAAATTACGAGCAGTACTTC. This chain joins TRBV6-6 and TRBJ2-7, with D possibly being TRBD2 (6 bases). With 2 bases removed from V and 4 bases from J, the gap between germline ends came to 12 bases. CDR1 is MNHNY and CDR2 is SVGAGI in the germline V gene (reference sequence). The CDR3 extends over 14 amino acids.

This clonotype was observed a few times. J is TRBJ1-5 and V is TRBV10-3, with 10 bases identical to TRBD1. Germline loops: CDR1 ENHRY, CDR2 SYGVKD. V shed 6 bases and J 1 base; nucleotides not matched to a gene: 9. The CDR3 length is 17 residues. The CDR3 reads CAIRDFTGQGSNQPQHF. The CDR3 nucleotides read TGTGCCATCAGGGATTTCACGGGACAGGGGAGCAATCAGCCCCAGCATTTT.

This clonotype was picked up many times. The chain employs TRBV4-1 and TRBJ2-2; 16 positions match TRBD2. V lost 3 bases to trimming and J lost 6 bases; unmatched junction nucleotides: 4. The CDR3 has 17 residues. Germline V CDR1 and CDR2: MGHRA, YSYEKL. CDR3 sequence reads: CASSQGLAGGLAGELFF. The CDR3 DNA reads as TGCGCCAGCAGCCAGGGACTAGCGGGAGGGCTCGCCGGGGAGCTGTTTTTT.

The chain carries TRBV6-2 or TRBV6-3 and TRBJ1-5; unclear D gene. Germline V CDR1 and CDR2: MNHEY, SVGEGT. The CDR3 is 15 amino acids. The ends were cut back, 6 bases at V and 7 bases at J, with 19 bases in the middle. As DNA, the CDR3 is TGTGCCAGCAGGAACCTTCCGGGCTCACCCCAGCCCCAGCATTTT. It translates to CASRNLPGSPQPQHF.

This clonotype was observed a single time. The chain combines TRBV29-1 with TRBJ2-1, with a possible D match to TRBD2 (6 bases). V lost 4 bases and J 6 bases, leaving 19 bases between the germline ends. This CDR3 contains 15 residues. CDR1 and CDR2 (germline): SQVTM, ANQGSEA. For the CDR3, the DNA is TGCAGCGTTGGATGGTGGGAGGAGGAATTCAATGAGCAGTTCTTC. Translating gives CSVGWWEEEFNEQFF.

In nucleotides, the CDR3 is TGTGCCAGCACCCCGCGGCGAAATTACAATGAGCAGTTCTTC. This sequence encodes CASTPRRNYNEQFF. V is TRBV2 and J is TRBJ2-1; the D is unclear. Trimming took 7 bases from V and 4 from J, leaving 14 bases between them. This CDR3 has 14 amino acids. CDR1 and CDR2 from the germline V gene are SNHLY and FYNNEI.

This clonotype came up a few times. The chain recombines TRBV11-2 with TRBJ1-3, with D perhaps TRBD1 (5 bases). The germline V gene has CDR1 SGHAT and CDR2 FQNNGV. CDR3 length equals 15 residues. Trimming removed 5 bases at V and 7 bases at J, with 18 bases between. Here the CDR3 reads CASSPGGGERNTIYF. The CDR3 coding sequence is TGTGCCAGCAGCCCCGGGGGGGGGGAACGGAACACCATATATTTT.

This clonotype was picked up a small number of times. This rearrangement joins TRBV6-2 or TRBV6-3 to TRBJ2-2; D unresolved. This CDR3 region has 14 residues. Germline values: CDR1 MNHEY, CDR2 SVGEGT. Trimming left V 11 bases short and J 0 bases short, with 13 bases between. DNA of the CDR3: TGTGCCGCGAGGCAGTACCCGAACACCGGGGAGCTGTTTTTT. It yields the protein CAARQYPNTGELFF.

This clonotype was detected only a few times. The chain is built from TRBV5-6 and TRBJ2-7; the match to TRBD1 covers 8 bases. The germline V gene encodes CDR1 SGHDT and CDR2 YYEEEE. The J segment lost 7 bases and the V segment lost 0 bases, leaving 12 bases of the junction unmatched. This CDR3 region has 16 residues. The CDR3 protein is CASSLEYGQGRKEQYV. The DNA for the CDR3 is TGTGCCAGCAGCTTGGAGTATGGACAGGGAAGAAAGGAGCAGTACGTC.

This clonotype was seen more than once but under ten times. The rearrangement links TRBV7-6 to TRBJ2-7, with 11 bases aligning to TRBD1. The CDR3 contains 16 residues. V shed 1 base and J 5 bases; nucleotides not matched to a gene: 7. Germline V lookup: CDR1 SGHVS, CDR2 FNYEAQ. The CDR3, as DNA: TGTGCCAGCAGCTTAGGAGGGACAGGGGGAATTCACGAGCAGTACGTC. Its translation is CASSLGGTGGIHEQYV.

In its sample, this clonotype was seen many times. The chain couples TRBV29-1 to TRBJ2-7; D is perhaps TRBD2 (5 bases). V lost 5 bases and J lost 0, with 8 bases in between. CDR3 length: 12 amino acids. Germline V CDR1 and CDR2: SQVTM, ANQGSEA. The CDR3 sequence is CSVTSSSYEQYF. The CDR3 DNA reads TGCAGCGTTACTAGTTCCTCCTACGAGCAGTACTTC.

This clonotype was seen only a few times. The V call is TRBV7-8, the J call TRBJ2-7; TRBD1 aligns across 9 bases. With 6 bases clipped from V and 3 bases from J, the junction kept 9 bases outside the gene matches. The CDR3 has 15 amino acids. Per germline, CDR1 SGHVS and CDR2 FQNEAQ. CDR3 in DNA: TGTGCCAGCAGGATGGGACAGGGCAACTTCTACGAGCAGTACGTC. Amino acid sequence: CASRMGQGNFYEQYV.

This chain joins TRBV4-3 and TRBJ2-7, with 10 nucleotides matching TRBD2. This CDR3 spans 16 amino acids. The germline CDR1 and CDR2 sequences are LGHNA and YSLEER. V lost 0 bases and J lost 3; bases outside the gene matches: 5. The CDR3 DNA is TGCGCCAGCAGCCAAGATACTGGACTAGCGGTCTACGAGCAGTACTTC. It encodes CASSQDTGLAVYEQYF.

Only a few counts were recorded for this clonotype. The chain recombines TRBV11-2 with TRBJ2-2, with D maybe TRBD1 (6 bases). Germline CDR1 SGHAT, CDR2 FQNNGV. The CDR3 has 15 residues. The germline V and J ends were trimmed by 2 bases and 1 base, with 8 bases remaining between them. The DNA of the CDR3 is TGTGCCAGCAGCTTAAAGACAGGGAACACCGGGGAGCTGTTTTTT. Its translation: CASSLKTGNTGELFF.

The chain is built from TRBV7-2 and TRBJ2-3; D is unresolved. The germline gives CDR1 SGHTA, CDR2 FQGNSA. The CDR3 has 12 residues. V lost 3 bases, J lost 4 bases, and 5 bases lay in between. CDR3 coding DNA: TGTGCCAGCAGCTTTAATGCAGATACGCAGTATTTT. It translates to CASSFNADTQYF.

The chain carries TRBV12-3 or TRBV12-4 and TRBJ2-7; TRBD2 might be the D (6 bases). The CDR3 runs to 12 residues. The germline V and J ends were trimmed by 4 bases and 12 bases, with 16 bases remaining between them. CDR3 bases: TGTGCCAGCAGTTCTCGGGGGTCGATCCTGTACTTC. Protein product: CASSSRGSILYF.

There are a few counts of this clonotype. The CDR3, as DNA: TGTGCCAGCAGCTTAAGGACTAGCGGGCGAATTTCCTACGAGCAGTACTTC. It translates to CASSLRTSGRISYEQYF. This chain joins TRBV7-6 and TRBJ2-7; 11 bases match TRBD2. The junction had 7 bases not matched to a gene; V was cut back by 2 bases and J by 1 base. CDR1 SGHVS and CDR2 FNYEAQ come from the germline V gene. This CDR3 is built from 17 residues.

The chain uses TRBV4-1 and TRBJ2-2; 8 bases map to TRBD2. With 0 bases clipped from V and 5 bases from J, the junction kept 11 bases outside the gene matches. CDR3 length: 18 residues. The germline V gene has CDR1 MGHRA and CDR2 YSYEKL. The CDR3 DNA follows: TGCGCCAGCAGCCAAGATCTACGGACGGGAGGGCTTACCGGGGAGCTGTTTTTT. It specifies CASSQDLRTGGLTGELFF.

CDR3 loop: CASLAGGIQYF. The DNA of the CDR3 is TGTGCCAGCCTCGCGGGGGGGATTCAGTACTTC. V usage is TRBV2 and J usage is TRBJ2-4; TRBD2 matches 9 bases. Germline V gives CDR1 SNHLY, CDR2 FYNNEI. V trimming: 8 bases; J trimming: 10 bases; junction bases outside the gene matches: 3. The CDR3 covers 11 residues.

The J gene is TRBJ1-1, the V gene TRBV12-3 or TRBV12-4; no firm D call. This CDR3 has 12 amino acids. Trimming pared 0 bases from V and 7 bases from J, leaving 6 bases between. The DNA of the CDR3 is TGTGCCAGCAGTTTAGCATCGCTTGAAGCTTTCTTT. Its protein is CASSLASLEAFF.

This clonotype was counted ten times or more. The J gene is TRBJ2-1, the V gene TRBV7-2, with 11 positions matching TRBD2. CDR3 length equals 16 residues. V lost 5 bases, J lost 2 bases, and 5 bases stayed unmatched. Germline assignment: CDR1 SGHTA and CDR2 FQGNSA. CDR3 nucleotide sequence: TGTGCCAGCAGCCGAATAGCGGGAGGGACCTACAATGAGCAGTTCTTC. Its translation is CASSRIAGGTYNEQFF. Drawing the rest from reference TRBV7-2 and TRBJ2-1, the complete variable domain is GAGVSQSPSNKVTEKGKDVELRCDPISGHTALYWYRQSLGQGLEFLIYFQGNSAPDKSGLPSDRFSAERTGGSVSTLTIQRTQQEDSAVYLCASSRIAGGTYNEQFFGPGTRLTVL.

This clonotype was seen a handful of times. The rearrangement joins TRBV11-3 to TRBJ1-2, with 8 positions matching TRBD1. Germline V gene sequence: CDR1 SGHNT, CDR2 YENEEA. This CDR3 spans 14 amino acids. Unmatched junction bases numbered 3, after V lost 2 bases and J lost 4 bases. CDR3 sequence (DNA): TGTGCCAGCAGCTTATCCGGGACAGGCTATGGCTACACCTTC. It encodes CASSLSGTGYGYTF.

The CDR3 nucleotides are TGTGCCAGCAGTTCGAGCGGTGACTACACCTTC. Translated: CASSSSGDYTF. The chain couples TRBV12-3 or TRBV12-4 to TRBJ1-2; D unclear. V lost 4 bases and J lost 10, with 10 bases in between. There are 11 residues in the CDR3.

V and J are TRBV4-3 and TRBJ2-1; D is ambiguous. The CDR3 sequence is 14 residues long. V was shortened by 1 base and J by 10 bases, with 14 bases between the two germline ends. Germline V CDR1 and CDR2: LGHNA, YSLEER. The CDR3, as DNA: TGCGCCAGCAGCCAAGGACTCCTTATGGGGGAGCAGTTCTTC. Translating gives CASSQGLLMGEQFF.